The 26 T cell receptor beta chains reported below all come from one sample, sequenced in a study of T cell repertoires in cytomegalovirus infection. One entry per CDR3 protein, called by TCRdb with MiXCR from the reads. The table shows some 940,000 distinct CDR3 sequences, with around 29% occurring only once. For these receptors, no antigen is known. The sequencing here drew on cultured CD8+ T cells from PBMCs, taken from culture after CMV antigen stimulation. These receptors all stem from a human donor in good health (CMV status not recorded). Some clones in this sample may be carry-over from other donors' samples.

V and J are TRBV20-1 and TRBJ1-1; 7 bases agree with TRBD1. The CDR3 loop spans 16 amino acids. With V trimmed by 2 bases and J by 1 base, 10 bases remained unmatched. CDR1 DFQATT and CDR2 SNEGSKA come from the germline V gene (reference sequence). The CDR3 DNA is TGCAGTGCTAGATCTTATTCGGGACAGCCGAACACTGAAGCTTTCTTT. Translation gives CSARSYSGQPNTEAFF.

This chain connects TRBV7-9 to TRBJ2-7; no clear D gene. Trimming shortened V by 5 bases and J by 5 bases, and 13 bases separated the two germline ends. Germline CDR1 and CDR2: SEHNR and FQNEAQ (reference sequence). The CDR3 is 13 residues long. CDR3 sequence: CASSPRGPDEQYV. In DNA, the CDR3 is TGTGCCAGCAGCCCCCGTGGACCCGACGAGCAGTACGTC.

This chain links TRBV4-1 with TRBJ1-4; D might be TRBD1 (5 bases). CDR1 and CDR2 from the germline V gene are MGHRA and YSYEKL. Deletions cut 0 bases from V and 5 bases from J, with 10 bases between. This CDR3 region has 15 residues. The CDR3 DNA sequence: TGCGCCAGCAGCCAAGATCGCGACAGCAATGAAAAACTGTTTTTT. Its translation: CASSQDRDSNEKLFF.

The chain carries TRBV4-3 and TRBJ2-3; 7 positions agree with TRBD2. In germline, CDR1 is LGHNA, CDR2 YSLEER. V shed 2 bases and J 4 bases; nucleotides not matched to a gene: 9. The CDR3 runs 16 residues. The CDR3 protein is CASSQPGLERADTQYF. As DNA, the CDR3 is TGCGCCAGCAGCCAACCCGGACTAGAACGGGCAGATACGCAGTATTTT.

As to this clonotype: The junction differs from germline at one of its ends, possibly a read error. This chain uses TRBV11-2 with TRBJ1-3, with D perhaps TRBD1 (5 bases). From germline, CDR1 is SGHAT and CDR2 FQNNGV. CDR3 length: 16 residues. The CDR3 nucleotides are TGTACCAGCAGCTTACCAGGGTACAACTCTGGAAACACCATATATTTT. This encodes CTSSLPGYNSGNTIYF.

The chain carries TRBV6-2 or TRBV6-3 and TRBJ2-1; D gene uncertain. The V end lost 4 bases, the J end lost 0 bases, and 10 bases lay between the germline ends. Germline V gives CDR1 MNHEY, CDR2 SVGEGT. This CDR3 spans 15 amino acids. CDR3 bases: TGTGCCAGCAGTTCGACCGACCGCTCCTACAATGAGCAGTTCTTC. Protein sequence: CASSSTDRSYNEQFF.

This clonotype was recorded a few times. This sequence joins TRBV27 and TRBJ1-3, with a tentative D call TRBD1 (5 bases). Germline values: CDR1 MNHEY, CDR2 SMNVEV (reference sequence). The CDR3 has 15 residues. The ends were cut back, 3 bases at V and 4 bases at J, with 13 bases in the middle. The CDR3 protein is CASSFTPRVGNTIYF. The DNA of the CDR3 is TGTGCCAGCAGTTTTACCCCCAGGGTCGGAAACACCATATATTTT.

V and J are TRBV5-5 and TRBJ2-2; D is perhaps TRBD1 (6 bases). CDR3 size: 15 residues. Germline values: CDR1 SGHKS, CDR2 YYEKEE (reference sequence). Trimming pared 0 bases from V and 3 bases from J, leaving 9 bases between. CDR3 sequence (DNA): TGTGCCAGCAGCTTGGGGGACACCTACACCGGGGAGCTGTTTTTT. Its translation: CASSLGDTYTGELFF.

The chain is built from TRBV6-8 and TRBJ1-5; 7 nucleotides align to TRBD1. The CDR3 consists of 15 residues. With V trimmed by 7 bases and J by 0 bases, 6 bases remained unmatched. The germline CDR1 and CDR2 sequences are MNHGY and SAAAGT. CDR3 in DNA: TGTGCCAGCACTGAGGGACAGTATAGCAATCAGCCCCAGCATTTT. Its protein product is CASTEGQYSNQPQHF.

This clonotype was seen repeatedly, ten times or more. V usage is TRBV7-2 and J usage is TRBJ2-7; D uncertain. The CDR3 has 13 amino acids. The V end lost 0 bases, the J end lost 4 bases, and 7 bases lay between the germline ends. Germline assignment: CDR1 SGHTA and CDR2 FQGNSA. In DNA form, the CDR3 reads TGTGCCAGCAGCTTAGCGCAGTATTACGAGCAGTACTTC. It specifies CASSLAQYYEQYF. Drawing the rest from reference TRBV7-2 and TRBJ2-7, the complete variable domain is GAGVSQSPSNKVTEKGKDVELRCDPISGHTALYWYRQSLGQGLEFLIYFQGNSAPDKSGLPSDRFSAERTGGSVSTLTIQRTQQEDSAVYLCASSLAQYYEQYFGPGTRLTVT.

The table lists this clonotype with many counts. The gene calls are TRBV28 and TRBJ2-5, with 8 bases that match TRBD2. The germline V gene encodes CDR1 MDHEN and CDR2 SYDVKM. The CDR3 has 15 residues. V lost 1 base and J lost 5; bases outside the gene matches: 6. Here the CDR3 DNA reads TGTGCCAGCAGTTTATCCCAAGCGGGGGAGGAGACCCAGTACTTC. Encoded protein: CASSLSQAGEETQYF. Variable domain in full (rest from reference TRBV28 and TRBJ2-5): DVKVTQSSRYLVKRTGEKVFLECVQDMDHENMFWYRQDPGLGLRLIYFSYDVKMKEKGDIPEGYSVSREKKERFSLILESASTNQTSMYLCASSLSQAGEETQYFGPGTRLLVL.

The chain couples TRBV4-1 to TRBJ2-1; D is possibly TRBD2 (5 bases). V was pared by 1 base and J by 10 bases, with 8 bases between. The CDR3 runs 12 residues. In germline, CDR1 is MGHRA, CDR2 YSYEKL. The CDR3 DNA reads as TGCGCCAGCAGCCAAGGGGAGTTAGAGCAGTTCTTC. This encodes CASSQGELEQFF.

The table lists this clonotype with many counts. The chain is built from TRBV6-1 and TRBJ2-1; the match to TRBD1 covers 7 bases. This CDR3 contains 17 residues. With 1 base clipped from V and 12 bases from J, the junction kept 18 bases outside the gene matches. CDR1 is MNHNS and CDR2 is SASEGT in the germline V gene. The CDR3 DNA reads TGTGCCAGCAGTGAAGGTGCGCGGCAGGGGGTTTTTCCCCTGCAGTTCTTC. This translates into CASSEGARQGVFPLQFF.

This clonotype has more than one count but fewer than ten. The rearrangement links TRBV5-1 to TRBJ2-2, with TRBD1 matching 8 bases. Trimming removed 4 bases from V and 1 base from J; junction bases left unmatched: 6. The CDR3 is 16 amino acids. The germline gives CDR1 SGHRS, CDR2 YFSETQ. The DNA of the CDR3 is TGCGCCAGCAGCGGAACCGGGACAGGGAACACCGGGGAGCTGTTTTTT. This translates into CASSGTGTGNTGELFF.

This chain uses TRBV7-6 with TRBJ2-7; no clear D gene. This CDR3 has 13 residues. V was clipped by 5 bases and J by 4 bases, with 12 bases between them. Germline V gene sequence: CDR1 SGHVS, CDR2 FNYEAQ. CDR3: CASSPLRSYEQYF. CDR3 bases: TGTGCCAGCAGCCCCTTACGGTCATACGAGCAGTACTTC.

This clonotype was detected only once. Sequence at one end of the junction differs from germline and may be a read error. V gene TRBV12-3 or TRBV12-4 combines with J gene TRBJ2-1, with 12 bases fitting TRBD2. The CDR3 contains 15 residues. The CDR3 DNA reads as TGTACCAGCAGTTTATCACTAGCGGGGGGCAATGAGCGTTTCTTC. It yields the protein CTSSLSLAGGNERFF.

This chain connects TRBV5-6 to TRBJ1-1; a weak D match, TRBD1 (5 bases). The CDR3 is 14 residues long. From germline, CDR1 is SGHDT and CDR2 YYEEEE. Trimming shortened V by 0 bases and J by 3 bases, and 9 bases separated the two germline ends. The CDR3 bases are TGTGCCAGCAGCTTGGGCAGGGAAGACACTGAAGCTTTCTTT. This encodes CASSLGREDTEAFF.

This clonotype was counted a few times. The V gene is TRBV20-1, the J gene TRBJ1-1; no definite D call. In germline, CDR1 is DFQATT, CDR2 SNEGSKA (reference sequence). The V end lost 3 bases, the J end lost 3 bases, and 8 bases lay between the germline ends. The CDR3 totals 12 residues. CDR3 loop: CSARDADTEAFF. The CDR3 DNA reads as TGCAGTGCTAGGGATGCGGACACTGAAGCTTTCTTT.

Turning to this clonotype: The junction shows a germline mismatch at one end, possibly a read error. The genes are TRBV15 and TRBJ2-1, with TRBD1 matching over 8 bases. Germline V lookup: CDR1 LNHNV, CDR2 YYDKDF (reference sequence). The length of the CDR3 is 16 residues. Here the CDR3 DNA reads TGTGCCACCAGCAGGACCCGGGACAGGAGAAACAATGAGCGGTTCTTC. Amino acids: CATSRTRDRRNNERFF.

This clonotype was counted between two and nine times. The chain is built from TRBV7-9 and TRBJ2-5; 8 bases match TRBD2. The CDR3 covers 16 residues. Germline CDR1 and CDR2: SEHNR and FQNEAQ (reference sequence). Losses at the gene ends were 7 bases for V and 5 bases for J; bases not matched to a gene: 15. The chain's CDR3 is CASTPGVAGPAETQYF. The DNA for the CDR3 is TGTGCCAGCACCCCGGGGGTAGCGGGGCCGGCTGAGACCCAGTACTTC.

This rearrangement joins TRBV11-2 to TRBJ1-6; D perhaps matches TRBD1 (6 bases). V was pared by 3 bases and J by 3 bases, with 12 bases between. CDR1 is SGHAT, CDR2 FQNNGV, per germline. This CDR3 is built from 16 residues. CDR3 protein: CASSFYRVGYNSPLHF. The CDR3 DNA follows: TGTGCCAGCAGCTTTTACAGGGTTGGCTATAATTCACCCCTCCACTTT.

The genes are TRBV12-3 or TRBV12-4 and TRBJ2-1, with D possibly called TRBD1 or TRBD2 (5 bases each). With 5 bases removed from V and 4 bases from J, the gap between germline ends came to 24 bases. The CDR3 runs to 18 residues. The CDR3 nucleotides read TGTGCCAGCAGTCTCCTTTTGAGGGACGGGGTACCTTACAATGAGCAGTTCTTC. The encoded protein is CASSLLLRDGVPYNEQFF.

This chain links TRBV7-6 with TRBJ1-1; 8 bases are shared with TRBD1. V was clipped by 2 bases and J by 5 bases; unmatched bases: 13. Per germline, CDR1 SGHVS and CDR2 FNYEAQ. This CDR3 has 17 residues. The CDR3 DNA follows: TGTGCCAGCAGCTTAATATCGCGGACAGGGCGAAATACTGAAGCTTTCTTT. Protein sequence: CASSLISRTGRNTEAFF.

This clonotype has just a few counts. This chain joins TRBV4-1 and TRBJ1-4, with 10 bases matching TRBD1. The germline gives CDR1 MGHRA, CDR2 YSYEKL. CDR3 length equals 16 residues. Trimming at V came to 3 bases and at J to 8 bases, leaving 9 bases not matched to a gene. CDR3 region: CASSQAPGQGREKLFF. CDR3 coding DNA: TGCGCCAGCAGCCAGGCTCCGGGACAGGGGCGGGAAAAACTGTTTTTT.

The V and J genes are TRBV27 and TRBJ1-2; D remains unclear. Germline V gene data show CDR1 as MNHEY and CDR2 as SMNVEV (reference sequence). Trimming cost V 1 base and J 4 bases, with 13 bases left between them. This CDR3 is built from 15 residues. This CDR3 reads CASSLLSGGPYGYTF. The CDR3 region has the DNA TGTGCCAGCAGTTTATTAAGCGGAGGCCCCTATGGCTACACCTTC.

The rearrangement links TRBV6-1 to TRBJ2-7; 11 bases map to TRBD1. The CDR3 is 15 amino acids. The V gene end was trimmed by 7 bases and the J gene end by 5 bases; junction bases not matched to a gene: 10. The V gene's germline CDR1 is MNHNS and CDR2 SASEGT. As DNA, the CDR3 is TGTGCCAGCACCCCCCGGACAGGGGGCTTTGACGAGCAGTACGTC. Protein: CASTPRTGGFDEQYV.